This record concerns one TCR beta chain sequence. No antigen is known for it. The germline V gene encodes CDR1 SGHRS and CDR2 YFSETQ. This CDR3 is built from 15 residues. V trimming: 3 bases; J trimming: 5 bases; junction bases outside the gene matches: 5. This specimen belongs to a study of T cell responses to AZD1222 COVID-19 vaccine. Study conclusions and caveats: Scientists sampled the repertoires only once the peak T cell response had passed. With two AZD1222 doses given, Spike-specific TCR breadth and depth both rose.

Here immunoSEQ multiplex PCR was the method, and the copy in TCRdb shows in-frame clones only, minus some. The top ten hold approximately 5.4% of the sample, which has 150,000 or so clones, 80% to 95% seen once. The TCR sequence derives from an adult in good health. The chain uses TRBV5-1 and TRBJ1-4; 9 nucleotides match TRBD1. The source was peripheral blood, collected on day 0 of AZD1222 vaccination. The CDR3 loop reads CASSSADRGNEKLFF. The DNA for the CDR3 is TGCGCCAGCAGCTCAGCGGACAGGGGAAATGAAAAACTGTTTTTT.